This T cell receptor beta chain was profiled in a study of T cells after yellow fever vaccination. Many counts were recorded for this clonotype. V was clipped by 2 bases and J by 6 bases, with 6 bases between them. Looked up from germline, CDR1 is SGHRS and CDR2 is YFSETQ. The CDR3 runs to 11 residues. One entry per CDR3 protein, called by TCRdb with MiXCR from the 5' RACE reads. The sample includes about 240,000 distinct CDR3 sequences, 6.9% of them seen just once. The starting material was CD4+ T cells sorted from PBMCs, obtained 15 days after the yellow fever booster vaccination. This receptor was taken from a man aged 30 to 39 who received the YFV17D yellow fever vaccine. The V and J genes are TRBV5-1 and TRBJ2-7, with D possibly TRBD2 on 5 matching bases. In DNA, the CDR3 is TGCGCCAGCAGCTTCGGGATCGAGCAGTACTTC. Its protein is CASSFGIEQYF.